Following are 15 T cell receptor beta chains from one sample sequenced in a study of STAT5B mutations in CD4+ large granular lymphocyte leukemia. Assay used: immunoSEQ multiplex PCR; TCRdb lists only in-frame clones, some missing. The data show about 46,000 clones, about 86% seen once. The sequencing input was CD4+ T cells from blood buffy coats. The receptors come from a human donor in good health.

The chain carries TRBV20-1 and TRBJ1-2, with D maybe TRBD1 (6 bases). Germline values: CDR1 DFQATT, CDR2 SNEGSKA (reference sequence). Trimming stripped 6 bases from V and 2 bases from J, with 7 bases between. The CDR3 is 11 residues long. Here the CDR3 DNA reads TGCAGTGCCGGGACAAACTATGGCTACACCTTC. As protein: CSAGTNYGYTF.

V is TRBV5-1 and J is TRBJ2-2; TRBD2 might be the D (6 bases). CDR3 length equals 16 residues. Looked up from germline, CDR1 is SGHRS and CDR2 is YFSETQ. V dropped 3 bases and J dropped 1 base, with 13 bases sitting between them. DNA of the CDR3: TGCGCCAGCAGCTCAGTGGGAGCGGGGAACACCGGGGAGCTGTTTTTT. Encoded protein: CASSSVGAGNTGELFF.

The rearrangement links TRBV6-1 to TRBJ1-1, with D unresolved. The V end was cut by 4 bases, the J end by 1 base, with 7 bases between. Germline assignment: CDR1 MNHNS and CDR2 SASEGT. The CDR3 contains 13 residues. The CDR3 region is CASSAWKNTEAFF. The CDR3 DNA follows: TGTGCCAGCAGTGCTTGGAAGAACACTGAAGCTTTCTTT.

The chain carries TRBV5-8 and TRBJ2-1, with unresolved D. V lost 0 bases and J lost 4, with 8 bases in between. The CDR3 is 14 residues long. Germline assignment: CDR1 SGHTS and CDR2 YDEGEE. CDR3 loop: CASSLGVKYNEQFF. CDR3 sequence (DNA): TGTGCCAGCAGCTTGGGGGTCAAGTACAATGAGCAGTTCTTC. The full variable domain, completed using reference TRBV5-8 and TRBJ2-1, is EAGVTQSPTHLIKTRGQQATLRCSPISGHTSVYWYQQALGLGLQFLLWYDEGEERNRGNFPPRFSGRQFPNYSSELNVNALELEDSALYLCASSLGVKYNEQFFGPGTRLTVL.

V gene TRBV15 combines with J gene TRBJ1-4; D unclear. The germline CDR1 and CDR2 sequences are LNHNV and YYDKDF (reference sequence). The CDR3 sequence is 15 residues long. The germline V and J ends were trimmed by 3 bases and 3 bases, with 11 bases remaining between them. CDR3 bases: TGTGCCACCAGCAGGGACCCTGGGGCTAATGAAAAACTGTTTTTT. This codes for CATSRDPGANEKLFF.

CDR3 DNA sequence: TGCAGCGTTGTGGCGGGAGCCTACAATGAGCAGTTCTTC. Its translation: CSVVAGAYNEQFF. This chain links TRBV29-1 with TRBJ2-1; 7 positions match TRBD2. V shed 4 bases, J shed 2 bases, and the junction held 2 bases outside the gene matches. The germline V gene has CDR1 SQVTM and CDR2 ANQGSEA. This CDR3 comprises 13 residues.

V and J are TRBV19 and TRBJ2-5; unclear D gene. Germline assignment: CDR1 LNHDA and CDR2 SQIVND (reference sequence). This CDR3 is 13 amino acids long. The V gene lost 3 bases and the J gene lost 5 bases, with 10 bases spanning the gap. In DNA form, the CDR3 reads TGTGCCAGTAGTATTGGTGGGTGGGAGACCCAGTACTTC. It codes for CASSIGGWETQYF. Using reference TRBV19 and TRBJ2-5 for the parts outside the CDR3, the full variable domain is DGGITQSPKYLFRKEGQNVTLSCEQNLNHDAMYWYRQDPGQGLRLIYYSQIVNDFQKGDIAEGYSVSREKKESFPLTVTSAQKNPTAFYLCASSIGGWETQYFGPGTRLLVL.

CDR3 DNA: TGCGCCGCTGGACTAGCGGGGGGCACAGATACGCAGTATTTT. This gives the protein CAAGLAGGTDTQYF. The J gene is TRBJ2-3, the V gene TRBV10-2; 13 bases match TRBD2. V dropped 11 bases and J dropped 1; count of bases not matched to a gene: 3. The CDR3 covers 14 residues. The germline gives CDR1 WSHSY, CDR2 SAAADI.

V gene TRBV30 combines with J gene TRBJ2-1, with D unclear. The CDR3 covers 14 residues. From germline, CDR1 is GTSNPN and CDR2 SVGIG (reference sequence). The V end was cut by 4 bases, the J end by 0 bases, with 10 bases between. CDR3 loop: CAWTSHTSYNEQFF. CDR3 nucleotides: TGTGCCTGGACGTCGCATACCTCCTACAATGAGCAGTTCTTC.

This clone was seen a handful of times. The J gene is TRBJ1-2, the V gene TRBV6-1; maybe TRBD1 (6 bases). Germline CDR1 MNHNS, CDR2 SASEGT. The CDR3 has 13 residues. The ends were cut back, 5 bases at V and 8 bases at J, with 15 bases in the middle. The CDR3 is CASSRQGLPGYTF. CDR3 nucleotide sequence: TGTGCCAGCAGTCGCCAGGGGCTCCCGGGCTACACCTTC.

The chain combines TRBV19 with TRBJ2-5; no clear D. The CDR3 consists of 12 residues. CDR1 is LNHDA and CDR2 is SQIVND in the germline V gene (reference sequence). The V end lost 3 bases, the J end lost 5 bases, and 7 bases lay between the germline ends. The CDR3 DNA reads TGTGCCAGTAGTATCCTAGGCGAGACCCAGTACTTC. The encoded protein is CASSILGETQYF.

About this clone: Mismatch with germline at one junction end may stem from a read error. V gene TRBV30 combines with J gene TRBJ1-5; D call uncertain. The V gene's germline CDR1 is GTSNPN and CDR2 SVGIG (reference sequence). The CDR3 is 13 residues long. DNA for the CDR3: TGTGCCTGGAGTAAAGGTAGCTATCAGCCCCAGCATTTT. Amino acids: CAWSKGSYQPQHF.

V and J are TRBV19 and TRBJ2-1; TRBD2 might be the D (6 bases). Trimming left V 7 bases short and J 7 bases short, with 14 bases between. Germline loops: CDR1 LNHDA, CDR2 SQIVND (reference sequence). This CDR3 has 13 amino acids. The CDR3 coding sequence is TGTGCCAGTAATAGCGGCGTACAAAATGAGCAGTTCTTC. Its translation is CASNSGVQNEQFF.

This chain uses TRBV11-3 with TRBJ2-7, with 8 bases aligning to TRBD2. Looked up from germline, CDR1 is SGHNT and CDR2 is YENEEA. V lost 3 bases to trimming and J lost 5 bases; unmatched junction nucleotides: 3. The CDR3 is 13 residues long. The CDR3 DNA follows: TGTGCCAGCAGCTTGACTAGCGTCCACGAGCAGTACTTC. Amino acid sequence: CASSLTSVHEQYF.

The chain has TRBV5-6 and TRBJ1-6; D is perhaps TRBD1 (6 bases). Looked up from germline, CDR1 is SGHDT and CDR2 is YYEEEE. V lost 4 bases and J lost 9, with 20 bases in between. The CDR3 consists of 16 residues. CDR3 residues: CASSPGVQGIGSPLHF. In DNA form, the CDR3 reads TGTGCCAGCAGCCCGGGCGTACAGGGAATAGGTTCACCCCTCCACTTT.